The 20 T cell receptor beta chains below come from one sample, sequenced in a study of OX40 agonist ivuxolimab in advanced cancers. Some clones are missing from TCRdb's copy, which holds only in-frame ones; the method was immunoSEQ multiplex PCR. The sample holds roughly 70,000 clones, around 86% seen once. The sequences come from CD4+ or CD8+ T cells sorted from blood, collected in a trial of the OX40 agonist ivuxolimab. These receptors were taken from an adult with an advanced solid tumor such as melanoma, head and neck, liver or kidney cancer.

V and J are TRBV30 and TRBJ2-2, with D possibly matching TRBD1 (6 bases). V lost 3 bases to trimming and J lost 0 bases, with 14 bases between them. The CDR3 has 16 amino acids. Germline V gene data show CDR1 as GTSNPN and CDR2 as SVGIG (reference sequence). The CDR3 DNA reads TGTGCCTGGAGGATCCCCAGGACAGCGAACACCGGGGAGCTGTTTTTT. Translating gives CAWRIPRTANTGELFF.

The genes are TRBV6-5 and TRBJ1-2; D unresolved. CDR1 is MNHEY, CDR2 SVGAGI, per germline. This CDR3 has 14 amino acids. V was trimmed by 2 bases and J by 8 bases, leaving 15 bases between them. CDR3 loop: CASSYLGREGGYTF. CDR3 coding DNA: TGTGCCAGCAGTTACCTGGGTAGGGAGGGCGGCTACACCTTC.

The chain has TRBV6-1 and TRBJ1-5; D is unclear. V was shortened by 2 bases and J by 9 bases, with 17 bases between the two germline ends. The germline gives CDR1 MNHNS, CDR2 SASEGT. The CDR3 totals 15 residues. The CDR3 DNA reads as TGTGCCAGCAGTGAATCTTTAGCCTCTCGGGCGCCCCAGCATTTT. This gives the protein CASSESLASRAPQHF.

The V gene is TRBV5-4, the J gene TRBJ2-3, with a possible D match to TRBD2 (6 bases). Germline V gene data show CDR1 as SGHNT and CDR2 as YYREEE (reference sequence). V shed 3 bases and J shed 0 bases, with 11 bases lying between them. The CDR3 is made up of 15 amino acids. The DNA for the CDR3 is TGTGCCAGCAGCTACTTAGCGGAAAGCACAGATACGCAGTATTTT. It yields the protein CASSYLAESTDTQYF.

The rearrangement uses TRBV6-5 and TRBJ2-3; D gene unclear. This CDR3 contains 14 residues. The V gene's germline CDR1 is MNHEY and CDR2 SVGAGI. Trimming stripped 7 bases from V and 4 bases from J, with 15 bases between. The CDR3 region is CASKAGLSSDTQYF. Written as DNA, the CDR3 is TGTGCCAGCAAGGCAGGCTTGAGCTCAGATACGCAGTATTTT.

The genes are TRBV19 and TRBJ2-1; D uncertain. Trimming shortened V by 3 bases and J by 4 bases, and 7 bases separated the two germline ends. The CDR3 is made up of 13 amino acids. The germline V gene encodes CDR1 LNHDA and CDR2 SQIVND (reference sequence). CDR3 sequence reads: CASSIHGYNEQFF. CDR3 nucleotides: TGTGCCAGTAGTATTCACGGTTACAATGAGCAGTTCTTC.

This clone has only one observation. V gene TRBV19 combines with J gene TRBJ2-3; D possibly corresponds to TRBD2 (5 bases). V dropped 3 bases and J dropped 0 bases, with 10 bases sitting between them. This CDR3 has 15 amino acids. CDR1 LNHDA and CDR2 SQIVND come from the germline V gene (reference sequence). The CDR3 sequence: CASSIRGGSTDTQYF. Here the CDR3 DNA reads TGTGCCAGTAGTATCCGCGGCGGGAGCACAGATACGCAGTATTTT. The complete variable domain, with remaining parts taken from reference TRBV19 and TRBJ2-3, reads DGGITQSPKYLFRKEGQNVTLSCEQNLNHDAMYWYRQDPGQGLRLIYYSQIVNDFQKGDIAEGYSVSREKKESFPLTVTSAQKNPTAFYLCASSIRGGSTDTQYFGPGTRLTVL.

This sequence joins TRBV27 and TRBJ1-5; 8 nucleotides line up with TRBD1. CDR1 and CDR2 from the germline V gene are MNHEY and SMNVEV (reference sequence). The ends lost 5 bases at V and 5 bases at J; junction bases unmatched: 8. This CDR3 spans 15 amino acids. The CDR3 DNA is TGTGCCAGCAGTCCGAATACAGGGGGAGATCAGCCCCAGCATTTT. The encoded protein is CASSPNTGGDQPQHF.

The rearrangement links TRBV7-6 to TRBJ1-6, with 9 bases identical to TRBD1. V was clipped by 5 bases and J by 5 bases; unmatched bases: 7. CDR3 length: 16 residues. Germline CDR1 SGHVS, CDR2 FNYEAQ. CDR3: CASSPRTGVDNSPLHF. For the CDR3, the DNA is TGTGCCAGCAGCCCACGGACAGGGGTCGATAATTCACCCCTCCACTTT.

V gene TRBV7-8 combines with J gene TRBJ1-2; D gene unclear. The CDR3 contains 14 residues. V shed 5 bases and J shed 3 bases, with 13 bases lying between them. Per germline, CDR1 SGHVS and CDR2 FQNEAQ. CDR3 protein: CASSVTGLHYGYTF. For the CDR3, the DNA is TGTGCCAGCAGCGTAACCGGGCTCCACTATGGCTACACCTTC.

The V and J genes are TRBV6-5 and TRBJ2-5; 9 bases fit TRBD2. The junction had 11 bases not matched to a gene; V was cut back by 7 bases and J by 5 bases. There are 15 residues in the CDR3. CDR1 and CDR2 (germline): MNHEY, SVGAGI. This CDR3 reads CASKSVAGVSETQYF. The CDR3 DNA sequence: TGTGCCAGCAAGAGCGTAGCGGGAGTGAGTGAGACCCAGTACTTC.

This sequence joins TRBV18 and TRBJ2-7, with unresolved D. CDR3 length: 15 residues. Deletions cut 1 base from V and 6 bases from J, with 16 bases between. Germline V gene lookup returns CDR1 KGHSH and CDR2 LQKENI. The CDR3 coding sequence is TGTGCCAGCTCACCACAGTCCGACCCGGGCTCCGAGCAGTACTTC. It specifies CASSPQSDPGSEQYF. Using reference TRBV18 and TRBJ2-7 for the parts outside the CDR3, the full variable domain is NAGVMQNPRHLVRRRGQEARLRCSPMKGHSHVYWYRQLPEEGLKFMVYLQKENIIDESGMPKERFSAEFPKEGPSILRIQQVVRGDSAAYFCASSPQSDPGSEQYFGPGTRLTVT.

This clone was observed a handful of times. This chain joins TRBV12-5 and TRBJ1-5; no clear D gene. Germline V CDR1 and CDR2: LGHNT, FRNRAP. V lost 0 bases, J lost 0 bases, and 12 bases lay in between. The length of the CDR3 is 17 residues. CDR3 coding DNA: TGTGCTAGTGGTTTGGTGCTACTTCAGAATAGCAATCAGCCCCAGCATTTT. Its translation: CASGLVLLQNSNQPQHF.

The rearrangement links TRBV7-8 to TRBJ2-7; 7 bases line up with TRBD1. Trimming took 5 bases from V and 5 from J; bases not matched to a gene: 12. This CDR3 contains 15 residues. Germline lookup yields CDR1 SGHVS and CDR2 FQNEAQ. The CDR3 is CASSQDRVLTHEQYF. DNA for the CDR3: TGTGCCAGCAGCCAAGACAGGGTTTTAACCCACGAGCAGTACTTC.

The rearrangement joins TRBV7-9 to TRBJ2-1; D ambiguous. This CDR3 is built from 13 residues. Trimming removed 5 bases from V and 8 bases from J, with 13 bases in between. The germline CDR1 and CDR2 sequences are SEHNR and FQNEAQ (reference sequence). The CDR3 nucleotides read TGTGCCAGCAGCGACCAAGGGCAGGATGAGCAGTTCTTC. Translating it yields CASSDQGQDEQFF.

CDR3 sequence reads: CSPSGGTLRPSNQPQHF. CDR3 nucleotides: TGCAGTCCCTCCGGAGGGACCCTTCGACCTAGCAATCAGCCCCAGCATTTT. The chain recombines TRBV29-1 with TRBJ1-5, with a tentative D call TRBD1 (5 bases). Germline assignment: CDR1 SQVTM and CDR2 ANQGSEA. CDR3 length: 17 amino acids. The whole variable domain, filled in from reference TRBV29-1 and TRBJ1-5, reads SAVISQKPSRDICQRGTSLTIQCQVDSQVTMMFWYRQQPGQSLTLIATANQGSEATYESGFVIDKFPISRPNLTFSTLTVSNMSPEDSSIYLCSPSGGTLRPSNQPQHFGDGTRLSIL.

The J gene is TRBJ1-3, the V gene TRBV21-1; the table's D call, TRBD1, has no DNA check behind it. TRBV21-1 is designated a pseudogene. This CDR3 spans 12 amino acids. In DNA form, the CDR3 reads TGTGCCAGCAAAGGGGCTGGAAACACCATATATTTT. Its translation is CASKGAGNTIYF.

The chain carries TRBV19 and TRBJ2-5, with 7 bases fitting TRBD1. With the DNA end fitting TRBJ2-7 better, the J assignment may be wrong. Germline assignment: CDR1 LNHDA and CDR2 SQIVND (reference sequence). The CDR3 has 14 residues. The CDR3, as DNA: TGTGCCAGTAGTATTGGGACAGTTGACTACGAGCAGTACTTC. Residues: CASSIGTVDYEQYF.

This clone showed up just once. This chain links TRBV5-6 with TRBJ2-7; TRBD1 matches 7 bases. The CDR3 has 15 amino acids. V lost 3 bases to trimming and J lost 13 bases; unmatched junction nucleotides: 19. Germline assignment: CDR1 SGHDT and CDR2 YYEEEE. The CDR3 loop reads CASSSVGTVAVAPYF. In nucleotides, the CDR3 is TGTGCCAGCAGCTCTGTTGGGACAGTGGCGGTAGCGCCCTACTTC.

The rearrangement uses TRBV19 and TRBJ1-1, with D possibly being TRBD1 (5 bases). Germline V gives CDR1 LNHDA, CDR2 SQIVND (reference sequence). Trimming took 3 bases from V and 0 from J, leaving 14 bases between them. CDR3 length equals 16 residues. As DNA, the CDR3 is TGTGCCAGTAGTATGGGGGGAGGACGGATGAACACTGAAGCTTTCTTT. Translation: CASSMGGGRMNTEAFF.